A selection of T cell receptor beta chains follows, all from one sample in a study of T-cell reconstitution after alpha-beta-depleted transplantation in children. TCRdb reprocessed the PCR reads via MiXCR and lists one record per CDR3 protein. The top ten hold around a quarter of the sample, which has about 78,000 distinct CDR3 sequences, approximately 14% seen once. The input for sequencing was PBMCs, mostly from graft donor cells, taken 180 days after TCRalphabeta/CD19-depleted stem cell transplant. The receptors here all came from a male patient aged 2-15 years who had a stem cell transplant for acute lymphoblastic leukemia, so the T cells may come from the graft donor. The CDR3 runs from the conserved cysteine through the conserved F or W. D genes are given only for firm matches. Size tells how often a clone was seen (once, few, many) or the class of an expanded clone, and some rows leave it out.

CDR3	DNA	D	size	V	J
CASSRLTGRETQYF	TGTGCCAGCTCACGACTCACGGGACGAGAGACCCAGTACTTC	NA	few	TRBV18	TRBJ2-5
CASSLRGGNQPQHF	TGTGCCAGCAGCTTAAGAGGAGGGAATCAGCCCCAGCATTTT	NA	NA	TRBV7-9	TRBJ1-5
CASSSGTLDEQFF	TGTGCCAGCAGTTCCGGGACTCTCGATGAGCAGTTCTTC	NA	few	TRBV28	TRBJ2-1
CASSLDSGGDEQFF	TGTGCCAGCAGTTTGGATAGCGGGGGCGATGAGCAGTTCTTC	TRBD2	few	TRBV27	TRBJ2-1
CASTRGTGTYEQYF	TGTGCCAGCACCCGCGGGACAGGGACCTACGAGCAGTACTTC	TRBD1	NA	TRBV7-9	TRBJ2-7
CASSRTSKETQYF	TGTGCCAGCAGCCGGACTAGCAAGGAGACCCAGTACTTC	TRBD2	few	TRBV5-4	TRBJ2-5
CASSFVLAGFEQYF	TGTGCCAGCAGTTTTGTCCTAGCGGGCTTCGAGCAGTACTTC	TRBD2	many	TRBV12-3/TRBV12-4	TRBJ2-7
CATSDLRRGGQDTQYF	TGTGCCACCAGTGATTTGCGGCGGGGGGGGCAAGATACGCAGTATTTT	TRBD2	NA	TRBV24-1	TRBJ2-3
CASSRHWTSPGNTIYF	TGTGCCAGCAGTCGCCACTGGACTAGTCCTGGAAACACCATATATTTT	NA	many	TRBV6-1	TRBJ1-3
CASSMASGGGNEQYF	TGCGCCAGCAGCATGGCCTCCGGGGGAGGCAACGAGCAGTACTTC	NA	NA	TRBV5-1	TRBJ2-7
CASGDPHVPYEQYF	TGTGCCAGCGGGGACCCTCACGTTCCCTACGAGCAGTACTTC	NA	NA	TRBV28	TRBJ2-7
CASSEDEQYF	TGTGCCAGCAGTGAGGACGAGCAGTACTTC	NA	NA	TRBV25-1	TRBJ2-7
CASSSSGDTQYF	TGCGCCAGCAGCTCCTCCGGAGATACGCAGTATTTT	NA	few	TRBV5-1	TRBJ2-3
CASSLVEGSYGYTF	TGTGCCAGCAGCTTAGTAGAGGGGAGCTATGGCTACACCTTC	NA	NA	TRBV7-9	TRBJ1-2
CASSSIRDKTSYEQYF	TGTGCCAGCAGCTCCATCCGGGACAAGACCTCCTACGAGCAGTACTTC	NA	few	TRBV5-7	TRBJ2-7
CASTPPRGWRKGYTF	TGTGCCAGCACCCCTCCCCGGGGATGGAGGAAAGGCTACACCTTC	NA	few	TRBV28	TRBJ1-2
CATDSTDMQYF	TGTGCCACTGACAGCACAGATATGCAGTATTTT	NA	NA	TRBV10-3	TRBJ2-3
CASSLGWDRGKAYEQYF	TGTGCCAGCAGCTTAGGTTGGGACAGGGGGAAAGCCTACGAGCAGTACTTC	TRBD1	few	TRBV11-2	TRBJ2-7
CASIPSGSPYEQYF	TGTGCCAGCATCCCGAGCGGGAGCCCCTACGAGCAGTACTTC	TRBD2	few	TRBV27	TRBJ2-7
CSVPSGEQETQYF	TGCAGTGTACCTAGCGGGGAGCAAGAGACCCAGTACTTC	TRBD2	NA	TRBV20-1	TRBJ2-5
CATSDLTSGRADTQYF	TGTGCCACCAGTGATTTGACTAGCGGGAGGGCAGATACGCAGTATTTT	TRBD2	NA	TRBV24-1	TRBJ2-3
CASSLVLHEQYF	TGTGCCAGCAGCTTGGTTCTTCACGAGCAGTACTTC	NA	few	TRBV5-6	TRBJ2-7
CASRAYGGTQYF	TGTGCCAGCAGGGCCTATGGGGGTACGCAGTATTTT	NA	few	TRBV9	TRBJ2-3
CASSHRGSHTGELFF	TGTGCCAGCAGCCACCGGGGGTCGCACACCGGGGAGCTGTTTTTT	NA	NA	TRBV14	TRBJ2-2
CSASRRSRIVIPEAFF	TGCAGTGCTAGCAGGAGATCACGGATAGTTATCCCTGAAGCTTTCTTT	NA	few	TRBV20-1	TRBJ1-1
CASSLGTGGRETQYF	TGCGCCAGCAGCTTGGGGACAGGGGGACGAGAGACCCAGTACTTC	TRBD1	few	TRBV5-1	TRBJ2-5
CASSIQSSYEQYF	TGCGCCAGCAGCATACAGAGCTCCTACGAGCAGTACTTC	NA	NA	TRBV5-1	TRBJ2-7
CATSDVTGQNTGELFF	TGTGCCACCAGTGATGTGACTGGTCAGAACACCGGGGAGCTGTTTTTT	NA	few	TRBV24-1	TRBJ2-2
CSATVLGSVRANEQFF	TGCAGTGCCACCGTCCTTGGGAGCGTGAGAGCCAATGAGCAGTTCTTC	NA	NA	TRBV20-1	TRBJ2-1
CSAKRVWYIQYF	TGCAGTGCTAAGAGGGTTTGGTACATTCAGTACTTC	NA	many	TRBV20-1	TRBJ2-4
CASSLFTGTGRDEQYF	TGTGCCAGCAGCTTGTTTACCGGGACAGGCCGGGACGAGCAGTACTTC	TRBD1	NA	TRBV5-6	TRBJ2-7
CASSYVLTSDIQYF	TGTGCCAGCAGTTACGTTCTGACGTCGGACATTCAGTACTTC	NA	NA	TRBV6-5	TRBJ2-4
CASSPTGYSYNEQFF	TGTGCCAGCAGCCCGACAGGGTACTCCTACAATGAGCAGTTCTTC	TRBD1	few	TRBV7-2	TRBJ2-1
CASSLMAANEKLFF	TGTGCCAGCAGTTTAATGGCAGCTAATGAAAAACTGTTTTTT	NA	NA	TRBV28	TRBJ1-4
CATSDPGQRETQYF	TGTGCCACCAGTGATCCGGGACAACGGGAGACCCAGTACTTC	NA	NA	TRBV24-1	TRBJ2-5
CASSRRPGANVLTF	TGTGCCAGCAGCCGAAGGCCTGGGGCCAACGTCCTGACTTTC	NA	few	TRBV14	TRBJ2-6
CASSLGQRGGSETQYF	TGCGCCAGCAGCTTGGGCCAGCGGGGGGGCTCGGAGACCCAGTACTTC	TRBD2	few	TRBV5-1	TRBJ2-5
CASNHQGTGQPQHF	TGTGCCAGCAACCATCAGGGGACGGGTCAGCCCCAGCATTTT	NA	many	TRBV6-1	TRBJ1-5
CASSYGSAGEEKLFF	TGTGCCAGCAGTTACGGGTCGGCAGGGGAAGAAAAACTGTTTTTT	NA	NA	TRBV6-5	TRBJ1-4
CASSLGTGRNSPLHF	TGTGCCAGCAGCCTCGGGACAGGCCGAAATTCACCCCTCCACTTT	TRBD1	NA	TRBV7-9	TRBJ1-6
CASSQDLNFGNTQYF	TGCGCCAGCAGCCAAGATCTAAACTTCGGAAATACGCAGTATTTT	NA	NA	TRBV4-3	TRBJ2-3
CASSSPRDNSNQPQHF	TGTGCCAGCAGTTCTCCCCGGGACAATAGCAATCAGCCCCAGCATTTT	NA	few	TRBV28	TRBJ1-5
CASSQLGGAGPPYEQYF	TGTGCCAGCAGCCAATTGGGCGGGGCGGGGCCACCCTACGAGCAGTACTTC	NA	once	TRBV3-1	TRBJ2-7
CASRPDGALFTGELFF	TGTGCCAGCAGACCCGACGGCGCACTCTTCACCGGGGAGCTGTTTTTT	NA	few	TRBV12-3/TRBV12-4	TRBJ2-2
CSVATGVRDEKLFF	TGCAGCGTTGCGACAGGGGTGAGGGATGAAAAACTGTTTTTT	TRBD1	few	TRBV29-1	TRBJ1-4
CASSPVGSPSGTVKINEQFF	TGTGCCAGCTCACCAGTTGGCTCCCCCTCCGGGACAGTTAAGATCAATGAGCAGTTCTTC	TRBD1	few	TRBV18	TRBJ2-1
CASSLVESIWRTYNSPLHF	TGCGCCAGCAGCTTGGTGGAAAGTATCTGGAGGACATATAATTCACCCCTCCACTTT	NA	many	TRBV5-1	TRBJ1-6
CASSQESGGNTGELFF	TGCGCCAGCAGCCAAGAAAGCGGGGGGAACACCGGGGAGCTGTTTTTT	TRBD2	few	TRBV4-3	TRBJ2-2
CASSGQTNEKLFF	TGTGCCAGCAGTGGCCAGACTAATGAAAAACTGTTTTTT	NA	NA	TRBV21-1	TRBJ1-4
CASSFQTGTVYEQYF	TGCGCCAGCAGTTTTCAGACGGGGACGGTCTACGAGCAGTACTTC	NA	few	TRBV4-3	TRBJ2-7
CASSQGPGSRYTF	TGCGCCAGCAGCCAGGGCCCCGGGAGTCGCTACACCTTC	NA	many	TRBV4-3	TRBJ1-2
CASSLWGSPLHF	TGTGCCAGCAGCTTATGGGGTTCACCCCTCCACTTT	NA	NA	TRBV7-2	TRBJ1-6
CSARVGGGPYEQYF	TGCAGTGCTAGAGTAGGGGGAGGGCCTTACGAGCAGTACTTC	NA	many	TRBV20-1	TRBJ2-7
CSVEDRGTGANVLTF	TGCAGCGTTGAAGATCGGGGGACTGGGGCCAACGTCCTGACTTTC	NA	NA	TRBV29-1	TRBJ2-6
CSVVGAMNTGELFF	TGCAGCGTTGTCGGGGCCATGAACACCGGGGAGCTGTTTTTT	NA	many	TRBV29-1	TRBJ2-2
CASSTGTGRSPLHF	TGTGCCAGCAGTACCGGGACAGGAAGGTCACCCCTCCACTTT	TRBD1	few	TRBV6-2/TRBV6-3	TRBJ1-6
CASSSSGTWHYGDTF	TGCGCCAGCAGCTCCTCCGGGACTTGGCATTATGGCGACACCTTC	NA	NA	TRBV5-1	TRBJ1-2
CAISEGRLSSYNSPLHF	TGTGCCATCAGTGAGGGACGTCTGAGCTCCTATAATTCACCCCTCCACTTT	NA	NA	TRBV10-3	TRBJ1-6